Detailed here is one T cell receptor beta chain. Its antigen is still unknown. This sample was taken from a study of shared clonotypes between healthy human individuals. Study in general: Two women and a few men aged 18 to 49 served as donors.

Deep-level settings were used for running the assay. Some clones are missing from TCRdb's copy, which holds only in-frame ones; the method was immunoSEQ multiplex PCR. The repertoire includes hundreds of thousands of clones, around 74% of them detected once, and less than 2% sits in the top ten. Regarding the study as a whole: What rarefaction showed was incomplete sorted-subset sequencing despite large depth.

This CDR3 has 12 amino acids. Deletions cut 3 bases from V and 7 bases from J, with 12 bases between. CDR1 and CDR2 (germline): SQVTM, ANQGSEA. None of the donors, who were healthy HIV-negative adults, had recently had acute infections or vaccinations. The gene calls are TRBV29-1 and TRBJ1-2; a weak D match, TRBD1 (5 bases). This receptor was obtained from a woman under 40 in good health. Sequenced: memory CD4+ T cells sorted from blood. Subset indicated: CD45RA-negative fraction. The CDR3 DNA reads TGCAGCGTTGACGAGGGGCCGGGTGGCTACACCTTC. This gives the protein CSVDEGPGGYTF.